This T cell receptor beta chain came from a study of control samples from healthy donors and cancer patients. Clones were read by immunoSEQ multiplex PCR, and TCRdb kept only the in-frame ones, dropping some. This table has some 64,000 clones, more than 70% appearing once. This CDR3 has 16 residues. Germline-derived CDR1 and CDR2 are SGHDT and YYEEEE. Trimming removed 4 bases at V and 3 bases at J, with 20 bases between. This rearrangement joins TRBV5-6 to TRBJ2-7, with D perhaps matching TRBD2 (8 bases). The TCR sequence derives from a woman aged 50 to 60 with head and neck cancer. Input material: PBMCs. This CDR3 reads CASSPTGLAGHYEQYF. For the CDR3, the DNA is TGTGCCAGCAGCCCGACAGGGCTAGCGGGCCACTACGAGCAGTACTTC.